Following are 10 T cell receptor beta chains from one sample sequenced in a study of neurological immune-mediated disorders. Described time point: longitudinal time-point 2. TCRdb recomputed calls from the 5' RACE reads with MiXCR, one row per CDR3 protein. Of approximately 85,000 distinct CDR3 sequences listed, less than 15% are singletons. The specimen sequenced was PBMCs. Receptors were obtained from a female donor with HTLV-1-associated myelopathy (HAM/TSP).

This clonotype was observed many times. The rearrangement uses TRBV12-3 or TRBV12-4 and TRBJ1-1; D is unclear. CDR3 length: 15 residues. Trimming removed 1 base from V and 1 base from J, with 10 bases in between. The CDR3 here is CASSLEVYENTEAFF. CDR3 nucleotides: TGTGCCAGCAGTTTAGAGGTCTACGAGAACACTGAAGCTTTCTTT.

This clonotype was detected many times. The rearrangement uses TRBV2 and TRBJ2-4, with unresolved D. CDR1 SNHLY and CDR2 FYNNEI come from the germline V gene. This CDR3 comprises 13 residues. The ends were cut back, 4 bases at V and 0 bases at J, with 4 bases in the middle. The CDR3 is CASSGVAKNIQYF. CDR3 nucleotide sequence: TGTGCCAGCAGTGGAGTAGCCAAAAACATTCAGTACTTC.

The chain couples TRBV12-5 to TRBJ2-1, with D perhaps matching TRBD2 (6 bases). CDR1 LGHNT and CDR2 FRNRAP come from the germline V gene. The CDR3 length is 16 residues. The V gene lost 0 bases and the J gene lost 0 bases, with 9 bases spanning the gap. For the CDR3, the DNA is TGTGCTAGTGGTTTGGTACGGGGGTCCTCCTACAATGAGCAGTTCTTC. The encoded protein is CASGLVRGSSYNEQFF.

This clonotype appeared many times. This sequence joins TRBV6-2 or TRBV6-3 and TRBJ2-2, with TRBD2 as a possible D gene (5 bases). Germline CDR1 and CDR2: MNHEY and SVGEGT. The CDR3 is 18 residues long. The ends were cut back, 3 bases at V and 2 bases at J, with 19 bases in the middle. This CDR3 is CASSYSSSDTINTGELFF. CDR3 sequence (DNA): TGTGCCAGCAGTTATTCGAGTAGCGATACTATAAACACCGGGGAGCTGTTTTTT.

There are many counts of this clonotype. The V and J genes are TRBV27 and TRBJ2-6, with D possibly being TRBD2 (5 bases). The CDR3 sequence is 15 residues long. Trimming shortened V by 5 bases and J by 1 base, and 9 bases separated the two germline ends. Germline CDR1 MNHEY, CDR2 SMNVEV (reference sequence). CDR3 protein: CASSPRASGANVLTF. In nucleotides, the CDR3 is TGTGCCAGCAGTCCGCGGGCTTCTGGGGCCAACGTCCTGACTTTC.

This clonotype was seen repeatedly, ten times or more. The chain employs TRBV28 and TRBJ2-3; unclear D gene. V was cut by 7 bases and J by 6 bases, with 23 bases left in between. The germline CDR1 and CDR2 sequences are MDHEN and SYDVKM. This CDR3 contains 16 residues. DNA for the CDR3: TGTGCCAGCAACTCAAGATGGACGGGTGTATTGGATACGCAGTATTTT. It is translated as CASNSRWTGVLDTQYF.

In this sample, this clonotype turned up a few times. J is TRBJ2-3 and V is TRBV5-8; 9 bases are shared with TRBD1. The CDR3 length is 14 residues. CDR1 is SGHTS and CDR2 is YDEGEE in the germline V gene. The ends lost 4 bases at V and 4 bases at J; junction bases unmatched: 4. The CDR3 spells CASSPRTGADTQYF. Here the CDR3 DNA reads TGTGCCAGCAGCCCACGGACAGGGGCAGATACGCAGTATTTT.

CDR3 in amino acids: CASSLQGAGNSPLHF. The CDR3 DNA is TGTGCCAGCAGCTTACAAGGGGCAGGTAATTCACCCCTCCACTTT. The rearrangement links TRBV7-9 to TRBJ1-6; tentatively, D is TRBD1 (5 bases). The CDR3 has 15 amino acids. Germline lookup yields CDR1 SEHNR and CDR2 FQNEAQ (reference sequence). With 2 bases removed from V and 6 bases from J, the gap between germline ends came to 11 bases. The full variable domain, in which reference TRBV7-9 and TRBJ1-6 provide the parts outside the CDR3, is DTGVSQNPRHKITKRGQNVTFRCDPISEHNRLYWYRQTLGQGPEFLTYFQNEAQLEKSRLLSDRFSAERPKGSFSTLEIQRTEQGDSAMYLCASSLQGAGNSPLHFGNGTRLTVT.

This clonotype was found many times. V and J are TRBV12-3 or TRBV12-4 and TRBJ2-3; 7 bases are a match to TRBD1. J lost 1 base, V lost 2 bases, and 3 bases had no gene match. The CDR3 has 15 amino acids. This CDR3 reads CASSLMGTGTDTQYF. DNA of the CDR3: TGTGCCAGCAGTTTAATGGGGACAGGCACAGATACGCAGTATTTT.

In this sample, this clonotype turned up many times. The genes are TRBV20-1 and TRBJ2-3, with a weak D call TRBD2 (6 bases). The germline V gene encodes CDR1 DFQATT and CDR2 SNEGSKA (reference sequence). V lost 3 bases and J lost 0, with 10 bases in between. CDR3 length: 14 amino acids. CDR3 sequence: CSARPSVSTDTQYF. In DNA, the CDR3 is TGCAGTGCTAGGCCTAGCGTTAGCACAGATACGCAGTATTTT.